A single sample gave rise to the 5 T cell receptor beta chains below, sequenced in a study of early T cells in non-severe SARS-CoV-2 infection. TCRdb passed the 5' RACE reads through MiXCR, listing each CDR3 protein once. The table lists about 30,000 distinct CDR3 sequences, approximately 5.2% of them singletons. The sample was whole blood. The receptors were gathered from an adult who was a healthcare worker with PCR-confirmed SARS-CoV-2 infection or an uninfected control (not recorded which).

This clonotype was detected many times. This chain connects TRBV5-4 to TRBJ2-5; the D is unclear. The CDR3 has 13 residues. Germline V lookup: CDR1 SGHNT, CDR2 YYREEE (reference sequence). The V end was cut by 3 bases, the J end by 2 bases, with 8 bases between. The DNA for the CDR3 is TGTGCCAGCAGCTCACAGCATCAAGAGACCCAGTACTTC. This codes for CASSSQHQETQYF. The whole variable domain, filled in from reference TRBV5-4 and TRBJ2-5, reads ETGVTQSPTHLIKTRGQQVTLRCSSQSGHNTVSWYQQALGQGPQFIFQYYREEENGRGNFPPRFSGLQFPNYSSELNVNALELDDSALYLCASSSQHQETQYFGPGTRLLVL.

This clonotype was found many times. The chain employs TRBV15 and TRBJ1-6; TRBD1 matches 7 bases. The germline CDR1 and CDR2 sequences are LNHNV and YYDKDF (reference sequence). The CDR3 length is 16 residues. The V segment lost 4 bases and the J segment 5 bases; nucleotides outside the gene matches: 8. CDR3 sequence: CATSTRTGRNNSPLHF. CDR3 DNA sequence: TGTGCCACCAGCACCCGGACAGGCCGAAATAATTCACCCCTCCACTTT.

This clonotype was detected ten times or more. This chain links TRBV20-1 with TRBJ1-1, with TRBD1 as a possible D gene (5 bases). The V end lost 0 bases, the J end lost 0 bases, and 23 bases lay between the germline ends. Germline CDR1 and CDR2: DFQATT and SNEGSKA (reference sequence). The CDR3 is 19 amino acids. DNA of the CDR3: TGCAGTGCTAGAGATGGAGACTTCGGTGGTGGGGGGTTGAACACTGAAGCTTTCTTT. It encodes CSARDGDFGGGGLNTEAFF.

This clonotype was found many times. This chain connects TRBV20-1 to TRBJ1-1; D gene unclear. CDR1 and CDR2 (germline): DFQATT, SNEGSKA (reference sequence). This CDR3 comprises 15 residues. Trimming removed 3 bases from V and 4 bases from J, with 18 bases in between. CDR3 nucleotides: TGCAGTGCTAGCCCAGACGAGCCTTGGGGCACTGAAGCTTTCTTT. It encodes CSASPDEPWGTEAFF.

This chain connects TRBV7-9 to TRBJ1-1; D gene uncertain. CDR3 length: 14 amino acids. Germline V lookup: CDR1 SEHNR, CDR2 FQNEAQ (reference sequence). The V gene lost 4 bases and the J gene lost 0 bases, with 9 bases spanning the gap. The CDR3 DNA reads TGTGCCAGCAGCTCCCACACCGTGAACACTGAAGCTTTCTTT. It specifies CASSSHTVNTEAFF.